A single sample is the source of the 19 T cell receptor beta chains below, sequenced in a study of OX40 agonist ivuxolimab in advanced cancers. TCRdb keeps only in-frame clones here, not all; method: immunoSEQ multiplex PCR. The table records about 73,000 clones, approximately 83% of them present only once. Material: CD4+ or CD8+ T cells sorted from blood, obtained in a trial of the OX40 agonist ivuxolimab. Source of these receptors: an adult with an advanced solid tumor such as melanoma, head and neck, liver or kidney cancer.

J is TRBJ2-2 and V is TRBV5-4; possible D gene TRBD1, 6 bases. V was clipped by 7 bases and J by 0 bases, with 19 bases between them. The CDR3 spans 17 residues. Germline loops: CDR1 SGHNT, CDR2 YYREEE (reference sequence). CDR3 sequence: CASVRGGQFANTGELFF. CDR3 nucleotides: TGTGCCAGCGTCCGAGGGGGACAATTCGCGAACACCGGGGAGCTGTTTTTT.

The rearrangement uses TRBV28 and TRBJ1-1, with 10 bases fitting TRBD1. V dropped 6 bases and J dropped 6; count of bases not matched to a gene: 10. The CDR3 has 15 amino acids. Per germline, CDR1 MDHEN and CDR2 SYDVKM. CDR3 loop: CASRPTGQGTAEAFF. Here the CDR3 DNA reads TGTGCCAGCAGGCCTACGGGACAGGGGACGGCTGAAGCTTTCTTT.

The rearrangement links TRBV5-1 to TRBJ2-7; D not certain. The V and J ends lost 0 bases and 0 bases respectively, with 10 bases between them. The CDR3 is 15 amino acids. CDR1 is SGHRS, CDR2 YFSETQ, per germline. CDR3 DNA sequence: TGCGCCAGCAGCTTGGTCAGCTCGAGCTCCTACGAGCAGTACTTC. Encoded protein: CASSLVSSSSYEQYF.

This chain links TRBV6-5 with TRBJ2-5; possibly TRBD1 for D (6 bases). The end of the DNA aligns better with TRBJ2-7, so the J call may be wrong. This CDR3 has 14 amino acids. CDR1 MNHEY and CDR2 SVGAGI come from the germline V gene. CDR3 residues: CASSYLNPGAEQYF. CDR3 bases: TGTGCCAGCAGTTACTTAAACCCAGGGGCCGAGCAGTACTTC.

This clone was observed many times. The gene calls are TRBV7-8 and TRBJ1-5, with D tentatively TRBD1 (6 bases). Trimming pared 7 bases from V and 1 base from J, leaving 14 bases between. CDR3 length: 15 residues. Germline values: CDR1 SGHVS, CDR2 FQNEAQ. CDR3 sequence: CASTSGGQSNQPQHF. In nucleotides, the CDR3 is TGTGCCAGCACATCGGGGGGGCAGAGCAATCAGCCCCAGCATTTT.

V and J are TRBV19 and TRBJ2-4; D remains ambiguous. V lost 3 bases to trimming and J lost 3 bases, with 15 bases between them. Looked up from germline, CDR1 is LNHDA and CDR2 is SQIVND (reference sequence). This CDR3 is built from 16 residues. This chain's CDR3 is CASSIGLRKDKNIQYF. CDR3 in DNA: TGTGCCAGTAGTATCGGCCTTCGGAAGGACAAAAACATTCAGTACTTC.

The rearrangement joins TRBV6-6 to TRBJ1-5; 8 nucleotides line up with TRBD1. The CDR3 length is 13 residues. Germline-derived CDR1 and CDR2 are MNHNY and SVGAGI (reference sequence). V dropped 6 bases and J dropped 5; count of bases not matched to a gene: 3. The CDR3 sequence is CASRDRGDQPQHF. The CDR3, as DNA: TGTGCCAGCAGAGACAGGGGAGATCAGCCCCAGCATTTT.

This chain uses TRBV19 with TRBJ2-1; 11 bases agree with TRBD2. Germline trimming cut 5 bases from V and 9 bases from J; bases unmatched to any gene: 9. The V gene's germline CDR1 is LNHDA and CDR2 SQIVND (reference sequence). This CDR3 contains 15 residues. CDR3 in DNA: TGTGCCAGTAGTGGGGGGTTAGCGGGAGGGGTTGAGCAGTTCTTC. Its protein is CASSGGLAGGVEQFF.

The V gene is TRBV11-2, the J gene TRBJ2-2; no clear D gene. This CDR3 contains 12 residues. Germline V gene sequence: CDR1 SGHAT, CDR2 FQNNGV. V shed 3 bases and J shed 7 bases, with 6 bases lying between them. The CDR3 DNA reads TGTGCCAGCAGCTTCCCCCTCGGGGAGCTGTTTTTT. As protein: CASSFPLGELFF.

The CDR3 is CASSLSGRSYEQYF. The DNA of the CDR3 is TGTGCCAGCAGTTTATCCGGGAGGTCCTACGAGCAGTACTTC. The rearrangement links TRBV28 to TRBJ2-7, with 7 bases lining up with TRBD2. The CDR3 is 14 amino acids. CDR1 is MDHEN and CDR2 is SYDVKM in the germline V gene. The V and J ends lost 1 base and 1 base, in that order; junction bases with no gene match: 1.

CDR3 amino acids: CASSSRTGRNTEAFF. CDR3 in DNA: TGTGCCAGCAGCTCCAGGACAGGACGGAACACTGAAGCTTTCTTT. This chain joins TRBV7-9 and TRBJ1-1; 7 positions match TRBD1. The junction had 6 bases not matched to a gene; V was cut back by 4 bases and J by 1 base. This CDR3 comprises 15 residues. In germline, CDR1 is SEHNR, CDR2 FQNEAQ (reference sequence).

The chain recombines TRBV18 with TRBJ2-7; possibly TRBD2 for D (5 bases). This CDR3 comprises 15 residues. V dropped 2 bases and J dropped 2 bases, with 13 bases sitting between them. Germline CDR1 reads KGHSH; CDR2 reads LQKENI. This CDR3 reads CASSPEGTQTYEQYF. CDR3 nucleotide sequence: TGTGCCAGCTCACCAGAGGGTACTCAAACCTACGAGCAGTACTTC.

The chain couples TRBV6-4 to TRBJ2-6; D is perhaps TRBD1 or TRBD2 (6 bases each). This CDR3 contains 17 residues. Per the germline V gene, CDR1 is MRHNA and CDR2 is SNTAGT. The V end was cut by 0 bases, the J end by 1 base, with 10 bases between. CDR3 DNA sequence: TGTGCCAGCAGTGACTCCGGGGGCGGGTCTGGGGCCAACGTCCTGACTTTC. Its translation is CASSDSGGGSGANVLTF.

This clone was detected once. The gene calls are TRBV18 and TRBJ1-2; 7 bases are a match to TRBD1. Germline CDR1 reads KGHSH; CDR2 reads LQKENI. The CDR3 length is 14 residues. The junction had 6 bases not matched to a gene; V was cut back by 4 bases and J by 4 bases. CDR3 region: CASSLGQEGYGYTF. CDR3 nucleotides: TGTGCCAGCTCACTTGGACAGGAGGGCTATGGCTACACCTTC.

The rearrangement links TRBV6-6 to TRBJ2-7; 9 bases align to TRBD1. V shed 2 bases, J shed 6 bases, and the junction held 11 bases outside the gene matches. This CDR3 comprises 16 residues. The germline V gene encodes CDR1 MNHNY and CDR2 SVGAGI (reference sequence). CDR3 sequence: CASSYDMGQGSGEQYF. For the CDR3, the DNA is TGTGCCAGCAGTTACGACATGGGACAGGGAAGTGGCGAGCAGTACTTC.

V gene TRBV28 combines with J gene TRBJ2-1; 12 positions agree with TRBD2. Trimming at V came to 6 bases and at J to 4 bases, leaving 1 base not matched to a gene. The CDR3 length is 14 residues. CDR1 MDHEN and CDR2 SYDVKM come from the germline V gene. CDR3 region: CASRLAGGYNEQFF. As DNA, the CDR3 is TGTGCCAGCAGACTAGCGGGAGGATACAATGAGCAGTTCTTC.

The genes are TRBV6-5 and TRBJ2-5, with D maybe TRBD2 (5 bases). The germline V gene has CDR1 MNHEY and CDR2 SVGAGI. The CDR3 sequence is 16 residues long. V was cut by 0 bases and J by 5 bases, with 16 bases left in between. CDR3 nucleotide sequence: TGTGCCAGCAGTTACTCGAGAGGGCGCGGCGGGGAGACCCAGTACTTC. Its protein product is CASSYSRGRGGETQYF.

J is TRBJ2-1 and V is TRBV11-3, with D perhaps matching TRBD2 (6 bases). CDR1 is SGHNT and CDR2 is YENEEA in the germline V gene. CDR3 size: 14 residues. Between the trimmed V and J ends, which lost 5 bases and 9 bases, there was a span of 17 bases. The CDR3 DNA reads TGTGCCAGCAGCGGTAGTGCGGGATACGGTGAGCAGTTCTTC. It specifies CASSGSAGYGEQFF.

The CDR3 region is CASSTTGTGGNTIYF. CDR3 bases: TGTGCCAGTAGTACTACCGGGACAGGAGGAAACACCATATATTTT. The chain uses TRBV19 and TRBJ1-3, with 8 bases lining up with TRBD1. Germline V gene sequence: CDR1 LNHDA, CDR2 SQIVND (reference sequence). The length of the CDR3 is 15 residues. V trimming: 4 bases; J trimming: 4 bases; junction bases outside the gene matches: 6.